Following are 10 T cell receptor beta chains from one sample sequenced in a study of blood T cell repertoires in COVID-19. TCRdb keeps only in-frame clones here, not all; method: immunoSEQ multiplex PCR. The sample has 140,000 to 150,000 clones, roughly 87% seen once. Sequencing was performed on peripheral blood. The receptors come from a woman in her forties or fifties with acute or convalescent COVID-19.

CDR3 bases: TGCGCCAGCAGTAAGGAGGCAGATACGCAGTATTTT. It codes for CASSKEADTQYF. The rearrangement joins TRBV10-1 to TRBJ2-3, with D perhaps matching TRBD2 (5 bases). The V end lost 5 bases, the J end lost 4 bases, and 7 bases lay between the germline ends. Germline V gene lookup returns CDR1 WNHNN and CDR2 SYGVQD (reference sequence). This CDR3 region has 12 residues.

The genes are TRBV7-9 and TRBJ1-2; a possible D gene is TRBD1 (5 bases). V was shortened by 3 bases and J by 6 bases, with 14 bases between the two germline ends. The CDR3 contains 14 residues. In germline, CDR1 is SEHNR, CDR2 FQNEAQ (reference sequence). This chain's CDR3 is CASSFAGGGDGYTF. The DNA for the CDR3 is TGTGCCAGCAGCTTCGCCGGCGGGGGGGATGGCTACACCTTC.

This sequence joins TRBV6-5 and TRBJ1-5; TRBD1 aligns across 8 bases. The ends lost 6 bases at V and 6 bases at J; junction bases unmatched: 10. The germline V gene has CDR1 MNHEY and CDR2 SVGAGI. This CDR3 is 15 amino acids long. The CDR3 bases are TGTGCCAGCAGACTCGACAGGGGAGAGGCTCAGCCCCAGCATTTT. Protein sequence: CASRLDRGEAQPQHF.

The CDR3 region is CASSESGGAYEQYF. The CDR3 DNA reads TGTGCCAGTAGTGAGAGCGGGGGGGCCTACGAGCAGTACTTC. This chain joins TRBV19 and TRBJ2-7, with 10 bases aligning to TRBD2. The CDR3 sequence is 14 residues long. Germline V CDR1 and CDR2: LNHDA, SQIVND (reference sequence). J was trimmed by 2 bases and V by 5 bases; bases with no gene match: 3.

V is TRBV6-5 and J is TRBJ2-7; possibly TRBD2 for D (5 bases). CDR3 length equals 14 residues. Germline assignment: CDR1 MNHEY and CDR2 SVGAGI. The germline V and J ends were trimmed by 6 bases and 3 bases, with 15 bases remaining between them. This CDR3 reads CASREEKGYYEQYF. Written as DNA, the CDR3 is TGTGCCAGCAGGGAGGAGAAGGGCTACTACGAGCAGTACTTC.

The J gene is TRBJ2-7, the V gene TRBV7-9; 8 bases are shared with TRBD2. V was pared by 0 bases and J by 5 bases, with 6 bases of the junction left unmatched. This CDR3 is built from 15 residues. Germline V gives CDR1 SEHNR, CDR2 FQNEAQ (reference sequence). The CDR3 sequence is CASSLAGTRGNEQYF. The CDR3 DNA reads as TGTGCCAGCAGCTTAGCGGGGACTAGAGGGAACGAGCAGTACTTC.

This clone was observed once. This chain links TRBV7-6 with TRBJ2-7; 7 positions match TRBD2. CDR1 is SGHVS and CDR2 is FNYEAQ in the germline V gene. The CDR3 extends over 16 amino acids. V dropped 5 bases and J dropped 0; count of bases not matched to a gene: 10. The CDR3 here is CASSLGGAGDSYEQYF. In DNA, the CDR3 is TGTGCCAGCAGCCTAGGCGGGGCGGGGGACTCCTACGAGCAGTACTTC. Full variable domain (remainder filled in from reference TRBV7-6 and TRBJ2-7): GAGVSQSPRYKVTKRGQDVALRCDPISGHVSLYWYRQALGQGPEFLTYFNYEAQQDKSGLPNDRFSAERPEGSISTLTIQRTEQRDSAMYRCASSLGGAGDSYEQYFGPGTRLTVT.

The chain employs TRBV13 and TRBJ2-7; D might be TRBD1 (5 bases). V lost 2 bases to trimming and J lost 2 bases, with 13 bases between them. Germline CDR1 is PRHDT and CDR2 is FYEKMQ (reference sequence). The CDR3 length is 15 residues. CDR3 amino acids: CASSLTIDRTYEQYF. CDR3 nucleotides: TGTGCCAGCAGCTTAACTATAGACAGAACCTACGAGCAGTACTTC.

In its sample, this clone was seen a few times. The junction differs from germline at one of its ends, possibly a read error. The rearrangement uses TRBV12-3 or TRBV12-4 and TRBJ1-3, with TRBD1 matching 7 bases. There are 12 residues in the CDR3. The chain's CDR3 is CGDRDSGNTIYF. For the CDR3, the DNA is TGCGGCGACAGGGACTCTGGAAACACCATATATTTT.

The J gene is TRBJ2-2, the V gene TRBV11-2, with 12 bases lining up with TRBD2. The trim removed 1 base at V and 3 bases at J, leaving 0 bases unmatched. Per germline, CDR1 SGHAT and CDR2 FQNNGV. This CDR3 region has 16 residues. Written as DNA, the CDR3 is TGTGCCAGCAGCTTAGGACTAGCGGGAGACACCGGGGAGCTGTTTTTT. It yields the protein CASSLGLAGDTGELFF.